These 14 T cell receptor beta chains came from one sample sequenced in a study of T-cell reconstitution after alpha-beta-depleted transplantation in children. TCRbeta library preparation incorporated unique molecular identifiers. Each CDR3 protein is one row after TCRdb ran MiXCR on the PCR reads. The sample lists approximately 170,000 distinct CDR3 sequences; 11% were seen once. The sequenced sample was PBMCs, obtained before TCRalphabeta/CD19-depleted stem cell transplant. The receptor source for this set is a boy aged 2-15 years with acute myeloid leukemia, due to receive a stem cell transplant.

Many counts were recorded for this clonotype. The V and J genes are TRBV20-1 and TRBJ2-3, with 7 bases fitting TRBD2. V lost 6 bases, J lost 1 base, and 13 bases stayed unmatched. Germline loops: CDR1 DFQATT, CDR2 SNEGSKA (reference sequence). The CDR3 loop spans 16 amino acids. The CDR3 coding sequence is TGCAGTGCCCGGCCTACATCCCGGGGGGGCACAGATACGCAGTATTTT. Its protein product is CSARPTSRGGTDTQYF.

The genes are TRBV18 and TRBJ1-1; TRBD1 is a possible D gene (5 bases). This CDR3 is built from 14 residues. Trimming pared 0 bases from V and 8 bases from J, leaving 13 bases between. The germline V gene has CDR1 KGHSH and CDR2 LQKENI. As DNA, the CDR3 is TGTGCCAGCTCACCACCGGAAGGGGACCGGGAAGCTTTCTTT. Translating gives CASSPPEGDREAFF.

In its sample, this clonotype was seen many times. J is TRBJ2-2 and V is TRBV7-9; maybe TRBD2 (5 bases). The CDR3 runs 17 residues. V shed 4 bases and J shed 0 bases, with 15 bases lying between them. Germline lookup yields CDR1 SEHNR and CDR2 FQNEAQ (reference sequence). CDR3 coding DNA: TGTGCCAGCAGCTCGACCTCCGACGGGGCGAACACCGGGGAGCTGTTTTTT. It is translated as CASSSTSDGANTGELFF.

In this sample, this clonotype turned up many times. V usage is TRBV15 and J usage is TRBJ2-2, with D unresolved. V lost 0 bases and J lost 1, with 9 bases in between. The CDR3 totals 16 residues. In germline, CDR1 is LNHNV, CDR2 YYDKDF (reference sequence). This CDR3 reads CATSRDHGRNTGELFF. Written as DNA, the CDR3 is TGTGCCACCAGCAGAGACCATGGAAGGAACACCGGGGAGCTGTTTTTT.

This clonotype has a handful of counts. The rearrangement joins TRBV6-1 to TRBJ1-2; D not resolved. The CDR3 sequence is 14 residues long. Germline-derived CDR1 and CDR2 are MNHNS and SASEGT. The V and J ends lost 8 bases and 1 base respectively, with 14 bases between them. CDR3 amino acids: CASALTQINYGYTF. CDR3 coding DNA: TGTGCCAGCGCCCTCACCCAGATTAACTATGGCTACACCTTC.

This clonotype appeared a few times. The chain links TRBV3-1 to TRBJ2-1; tentative D call: TRBD2 (5 bases). The V gene lost 0 bases and the J gene lost 10 bases, with 7 bases spanning the gap. The CDR3 consists of 12 residues. CDR1 LGHDT and CDR2 YNNKEL come from the germline V gene (reference sequence). CDR3 amino acids: CASSQDEREQFF. The CDR3 bases are TGTGCCAGCAGCCAAGATGAGCGGGAGCAGTTCTTC.

This clonotype was detected a few times. V usage is TRBV20-1 and J usage is TRBJ2-1; 13 nucleotides align to TRBD2. The length of the CDR3 is 14 residues. CDR1 and CDR2 from the germline V gene are DFQATT and SNEGSKA (reference sequence). V shed 0 bases and J 9 bases; nucleotides not matched to a gene: 2. The CDR3 spells CSAREGLAGIEQFF. The CDR3 DNA follows: TGCAGTGCTAGAGAGGGACTAGCGGGGATTGAGCAGTTCTTC.

The chain carries TRBV5-6 and TRBJ2-1; possibly TRBD2 for D (5 bases). The CDR3 has 13 residues. Germline lookup yields CDR1 SGHDT and CDR2 YYEEEE. Trimming stripped 4 bases from V and 9 bases from J, with 14 bases between. This CDR3 reads CASSDGRGPEQFF. Written as DNA, the CDR3 is TGTGCCAGCAGCGATGGACGGGGTCCTGAGCAGTTCTTC. Looking up the rest from reference TRBV5-6 and TRBJ2-1 gives the full variable domain: DAGVTQSPTHLIKTRGQQVTLRCSPKSGHDTVSWYQQALGQGPQFIFQYYEEEERQRGNFPDRFSGHQFPNYSSELNVNALLLGDSALYLCASSDGRGPEQFFGPGTRLTVL.

This clonotype was seen at least ten times. One end of the junction does not line up with germline, which may come from a read error. The chain recombines TRBV10-1 with TRBJ1-1; TRBD1 is a possible D gene (5 bases). Germline values: CDR1 WNHNN, CDR2 SYGVQD (reference sequence). This CDR3 has 13 amino acids. This CDR3 is CASSEGVKTEAFF. As DNA, the CDR3 is TGCGCCAGCAGTGAAGGGGTGAAGACTGAAGCTTTCTTT.

The table lists this clonotype with many counts. This chain joins TRBV5-1 and TRBJ1-1; 8 bases are shared with TRBD1. The J segment lost 1 base and the V segment lost 3 bases, leaving 5 bases of the junction unmatched. Germline values: CDR1 SGHRS, CDR2 YFSETQ. The length of the CDR3 is 15 residues. This CDR3 reads CASSSTGGPNTEAFF. The DNA of the CDR3 is TGCGCCAGCAGCTCAACAGGGGGACCGAACACTGAAGCTTTCTTT.

This clonotype was found many times. The chain uses TRBV20-1 and TRBJ1-4; D is ambiguous. Trimming removed 5 bases at V and 5 bases at J, with 24 bases between. This CDR3 spans 17 amino acids. Germline CDR1 is DFQATT and CDR2 is SNEGSKA (reference sequence). CDR3 bases: TGCAGTGCTTCCCCTCCCCTTGGGCAGATTTTAAATGAAAAACTGTTTTTT. It specifies CSASPPLGQILNEKLFF.

This clonotype was recorded many times. This chain joins TRBV20-1 and TRBJ1-1, with D possibly being TRBD1 (6 bases). Trimming removed 0 bases from V and 2 bases from J, with 13 bases in between. Germline CDR1 DFQATT, CDR2 SNEGSKA (reference sequence). The CDR3 runs to 15 residues. The CDR3 sequence: CSARDPARGNTEAFF. The CDR3 coding sequence is TGCAGTGCTAGAGATCCGGCCAGGGGTAACACTGAAGCTTTCTTT.

This clonotype has a count of ten or more. This rearrangement joins TRBV28 to TRBJ2-1; TRBD1 is a possible D gene (6 bases). The germline CDR1 and CDR2 sequences are MDHEN and SYDVKM. This CDR3 has 12 residues. V was pared by 4 bases and J by 9 bases, with 10 bases between. Here the CDR3 DNA reads TGTGCCAGCAGTTCTCAAGGGGGTGAGCAGTTCTTC. Protein sequence: CASSSQGGEQFF.

This clonotype occurred many times. The gene calls are TRBV13 and TRBJ1-1, with D perhaps matching TRBD1 (6 bases). The CDR3 covers 15 residues. Per the germline V gene, CDR1 is PRHDT and CDR2 is FYEKMQ (reference sequence). Deletions cut 2 bases from V and 1 base from J, with 11 bases between. CDR3 sequence reads: CASSLSQGRNTEAFF. In DNA form, the CDR3 reads TGTGCCAGCAGCTTATCTCAGGGGAGGAACACTGAAGCTTTCTTT.